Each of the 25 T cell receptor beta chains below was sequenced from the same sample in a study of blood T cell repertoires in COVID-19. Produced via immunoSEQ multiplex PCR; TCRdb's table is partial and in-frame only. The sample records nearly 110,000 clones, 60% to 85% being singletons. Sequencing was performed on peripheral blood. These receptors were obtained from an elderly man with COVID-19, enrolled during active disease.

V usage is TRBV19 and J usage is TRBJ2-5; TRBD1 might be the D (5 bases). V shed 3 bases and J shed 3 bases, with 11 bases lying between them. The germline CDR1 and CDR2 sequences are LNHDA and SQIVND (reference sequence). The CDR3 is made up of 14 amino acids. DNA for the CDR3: TGTGCCAGTAGTATGTACCCGGACAAAGAGACCCAGTACTTC. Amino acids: CASSMYPDKETQYF.

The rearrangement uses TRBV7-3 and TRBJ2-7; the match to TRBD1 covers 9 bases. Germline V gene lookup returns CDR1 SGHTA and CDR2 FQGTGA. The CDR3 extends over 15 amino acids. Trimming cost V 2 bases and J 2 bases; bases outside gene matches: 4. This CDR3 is CASSLRGTGPYEQYF. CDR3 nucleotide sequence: TGTGCCAGCAGCTTACGGGGGACAGGGCCCTACGAGCAGTACTTC.

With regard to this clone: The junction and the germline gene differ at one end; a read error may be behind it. This chain's CDR3 is CASSQPTGWNAEAFF. CDR3 nucleotide sequence: TGCGCCAGCAGCCAACCGACAGGGTGGAACGCTGAAGCTTTCTTT. The chain couples TRBV4-1 to TRBJ1-1; TRBD1 matches at 7 bases. The CDR3 runs to 15 residues. The V gene's germline CDR1 is MGHRA and CDR2 YSYEKL.

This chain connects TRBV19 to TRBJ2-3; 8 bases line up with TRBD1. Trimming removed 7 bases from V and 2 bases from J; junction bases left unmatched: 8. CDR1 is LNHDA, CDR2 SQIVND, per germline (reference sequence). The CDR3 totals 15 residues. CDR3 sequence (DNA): TGTGCCAGTACCCAGGGGGCAGGGCTCACAGATACGCAGTATTTT. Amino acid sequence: CASTQGAGLTDTQYF.

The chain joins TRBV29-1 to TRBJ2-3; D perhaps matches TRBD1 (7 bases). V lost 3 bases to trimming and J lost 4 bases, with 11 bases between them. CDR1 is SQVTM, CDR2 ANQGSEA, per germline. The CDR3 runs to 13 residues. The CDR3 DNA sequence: TGCAGCGTTGACCAGGGGGGTTCAGATACGCAGTATTTT. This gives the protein CSVDQGGSDTQYF.

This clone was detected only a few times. Here the CDR3 reads CASSSNGGETQYF. The CDR3 coding sequence is TGTGCCAGCAGCTCGAACGGGGGGGAGACCCAGTACTTC. V usage is TRBV7-3 and J usage is TRBJ2-5; 7 bases are a match to TRBD2. The trim removed 4 bases at V and 5 bases at J, leaving 4 bases unmatched. The CDR3 loop spans 13 amino acids. CDR1 SGHTA and CDR2 FQGTGA come from the germline V gene.

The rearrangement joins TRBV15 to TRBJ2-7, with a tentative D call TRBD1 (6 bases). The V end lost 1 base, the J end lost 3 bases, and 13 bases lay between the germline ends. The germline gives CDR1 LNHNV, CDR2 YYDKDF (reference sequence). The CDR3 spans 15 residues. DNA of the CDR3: TGTGCCACCAGCAGAGCGGACAGCCCCCTCTACGAGCAGTACTTC. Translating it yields CATSRADSPLYEQYF. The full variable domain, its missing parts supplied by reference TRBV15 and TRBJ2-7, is DAMVIQNPRYQVTQFGKPVTLSCSQTLNHNVMYWYQQKSSQAPKLLFHYYDKDFNNEADTPDNFQSRRPNTSFCFLDIRSPGLGDTAMYLCATSRADSPLYEQYFGPGTRLTVT.

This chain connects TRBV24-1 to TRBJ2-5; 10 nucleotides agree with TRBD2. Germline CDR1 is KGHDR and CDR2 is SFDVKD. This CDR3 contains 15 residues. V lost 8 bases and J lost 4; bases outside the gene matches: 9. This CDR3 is CATTASGSLGETQYF. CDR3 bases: TGTGCCACCACCGCTAGCGGGAGCCTGGGAGAGACCCAGTACTTC.

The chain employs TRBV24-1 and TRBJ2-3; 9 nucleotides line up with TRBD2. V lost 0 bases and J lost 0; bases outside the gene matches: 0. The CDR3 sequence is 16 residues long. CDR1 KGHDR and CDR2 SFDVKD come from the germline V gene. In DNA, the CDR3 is TGTGCCACCAGTGATTTGGCGGGAGGGAGCACAGATACGCAGTATTTT. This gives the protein CATSDLAGGSTDTQYF.

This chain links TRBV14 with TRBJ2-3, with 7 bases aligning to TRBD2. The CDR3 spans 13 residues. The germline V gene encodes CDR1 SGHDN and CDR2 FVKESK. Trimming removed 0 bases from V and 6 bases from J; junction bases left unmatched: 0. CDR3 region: CASSQEREDTQYF. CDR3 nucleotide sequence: TGTGCCAGCAGCCAAGAGCGGGAGGATACGCAGTATTTT.

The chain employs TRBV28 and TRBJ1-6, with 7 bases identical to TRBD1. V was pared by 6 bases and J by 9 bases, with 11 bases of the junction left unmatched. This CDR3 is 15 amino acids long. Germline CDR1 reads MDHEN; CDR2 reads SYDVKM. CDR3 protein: CASSPTGVGISPLHF. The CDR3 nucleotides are TGTGCCAGCAGCCCCACAGGGGTCGGAATTTCACCCCTCCACTTT.

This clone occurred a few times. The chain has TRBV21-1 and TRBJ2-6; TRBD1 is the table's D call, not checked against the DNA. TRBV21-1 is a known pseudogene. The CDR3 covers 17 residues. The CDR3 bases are TGTGCCAGCAGCATTGGACAGGGCCTCTCTGGGGCCAACGTCCTGACTTTC. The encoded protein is CASSIGQGLSGANVLTF.

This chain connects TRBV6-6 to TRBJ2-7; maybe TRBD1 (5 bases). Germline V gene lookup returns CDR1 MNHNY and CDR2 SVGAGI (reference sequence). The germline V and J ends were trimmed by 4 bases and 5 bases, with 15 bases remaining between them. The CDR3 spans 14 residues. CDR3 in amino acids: CASSSRTRTNEQYF. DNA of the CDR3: TGTGCCAGCAGTTCCCGGACACGGACGAACGAGCAGTACTTC.

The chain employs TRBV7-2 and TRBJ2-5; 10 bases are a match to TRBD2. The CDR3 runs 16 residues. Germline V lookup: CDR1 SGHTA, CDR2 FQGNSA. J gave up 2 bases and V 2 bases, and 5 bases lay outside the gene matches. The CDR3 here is CASSLIAAGGQETQYF. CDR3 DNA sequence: TGTGCCAGCAGCTTAATCGCAGCGGGAGGGCAAGAGACCCAGTACTTC. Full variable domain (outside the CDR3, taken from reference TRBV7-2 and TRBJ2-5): GAGVSQSPSNKVTEKGKDVELRCDPISGHTALYWYRQSLGQGLEFLIYFQGNSAPDKSGLPSDRFSAERTGGSVSTLTIQRTQQEDSAVYLCASSLIAAGGQETQYFGPGTRLLVL.

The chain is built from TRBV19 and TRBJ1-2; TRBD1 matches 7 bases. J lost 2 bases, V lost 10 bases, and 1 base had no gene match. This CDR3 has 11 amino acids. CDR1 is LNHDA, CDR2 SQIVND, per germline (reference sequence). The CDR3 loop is CATQGNYGYTF. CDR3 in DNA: TGTGCCACACAGGGGAACTATGGCTACACCTTC.

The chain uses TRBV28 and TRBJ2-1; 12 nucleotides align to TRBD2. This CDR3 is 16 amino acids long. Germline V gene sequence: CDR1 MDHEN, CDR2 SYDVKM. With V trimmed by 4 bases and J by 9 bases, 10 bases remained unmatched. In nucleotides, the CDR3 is TGTGCCAGCAGTTCCGTGACTAGCGGGAGAGGCGGTGAGCAGTTCTTC. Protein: CASSSVTSGRGGEQFF. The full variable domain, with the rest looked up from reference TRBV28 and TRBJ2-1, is DVKVTQSSRYLVKRTGEKVFLECVQDMDHENMFWYRQDPGLGLRLIYFSYDVKMKEKGDIPEGYSVSREKKERFSLILESASTNQTSMYLCASSSVTSGRGGEQFFGPGTRLTVL.

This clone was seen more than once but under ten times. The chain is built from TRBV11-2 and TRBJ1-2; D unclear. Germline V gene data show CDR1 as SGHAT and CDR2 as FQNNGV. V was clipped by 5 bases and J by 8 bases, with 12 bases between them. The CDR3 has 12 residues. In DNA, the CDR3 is TGTGCCAGCAGCCCCCAGGCGGGGGGCTACACCTTC. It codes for CASSPQAGGYTF.

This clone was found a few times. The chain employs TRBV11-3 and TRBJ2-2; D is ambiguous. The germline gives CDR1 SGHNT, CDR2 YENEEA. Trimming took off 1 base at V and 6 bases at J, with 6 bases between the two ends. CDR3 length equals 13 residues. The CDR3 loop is CASSLAYSGELFF. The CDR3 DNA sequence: TGTGCCAGCAGCTTAGCCTACTCCGGGGAGCTGTTTTTT.

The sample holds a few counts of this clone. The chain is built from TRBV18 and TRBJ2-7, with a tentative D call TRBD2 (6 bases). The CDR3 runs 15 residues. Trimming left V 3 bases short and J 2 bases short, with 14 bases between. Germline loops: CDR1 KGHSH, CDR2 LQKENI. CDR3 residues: CASSPRAGNTYEQYF. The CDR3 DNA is TGTGCCAGCTCACCCCGGGCGGGGAATACCTACGAGCAGTACTTC.

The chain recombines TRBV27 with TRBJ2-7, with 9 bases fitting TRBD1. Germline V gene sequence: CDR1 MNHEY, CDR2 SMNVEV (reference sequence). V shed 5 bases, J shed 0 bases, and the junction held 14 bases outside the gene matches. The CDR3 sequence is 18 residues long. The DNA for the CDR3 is TGTGCCAGCAGTCAACGACAGGGGGGGTTTTACAACTCCTACGAGCAGTACTTC. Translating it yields CASSQRQGGFYNSYEQYF.

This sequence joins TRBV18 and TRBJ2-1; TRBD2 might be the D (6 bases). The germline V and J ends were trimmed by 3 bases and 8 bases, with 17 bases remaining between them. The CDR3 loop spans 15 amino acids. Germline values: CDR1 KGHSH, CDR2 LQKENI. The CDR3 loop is CASSPGRDRSDEQFF. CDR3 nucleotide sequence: TGTGCCAGCTCACCGGGGCGGGACCGGTCGGATGAGCAGTTCTTC.

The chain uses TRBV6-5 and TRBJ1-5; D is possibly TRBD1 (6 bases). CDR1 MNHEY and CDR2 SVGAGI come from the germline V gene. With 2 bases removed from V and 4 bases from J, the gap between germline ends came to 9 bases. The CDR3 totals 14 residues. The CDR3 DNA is TGTGCCAGCAGTTACAACAGGGAGAATCAGCCCCAGCATTTT. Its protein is CASSYNRENQPQHF.

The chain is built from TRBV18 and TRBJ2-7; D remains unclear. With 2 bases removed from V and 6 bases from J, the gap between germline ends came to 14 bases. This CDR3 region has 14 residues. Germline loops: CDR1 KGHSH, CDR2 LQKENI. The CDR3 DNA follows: TGTGCCAGCTCACCAGACTTGCAATCGGGCGAGCAGTACTTC. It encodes CASSPDLQSGEQYF.

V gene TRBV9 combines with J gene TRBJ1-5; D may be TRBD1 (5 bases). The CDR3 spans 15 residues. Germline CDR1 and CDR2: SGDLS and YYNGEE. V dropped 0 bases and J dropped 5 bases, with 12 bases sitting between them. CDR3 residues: CASSVAGTQDQPQHF. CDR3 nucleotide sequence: TGTGCCAGCAGCGTAGCAGGGACTCAGGATCAGCCCCAGCATTTT.

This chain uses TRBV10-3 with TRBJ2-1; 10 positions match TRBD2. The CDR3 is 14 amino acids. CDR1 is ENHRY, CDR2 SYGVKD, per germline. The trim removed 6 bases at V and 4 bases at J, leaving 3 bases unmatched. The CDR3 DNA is TGTGCCATCAGAGGGACTAGCGAATACAATGAGCAGTTCTTC. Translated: CAIRGTSEYNEQFF.